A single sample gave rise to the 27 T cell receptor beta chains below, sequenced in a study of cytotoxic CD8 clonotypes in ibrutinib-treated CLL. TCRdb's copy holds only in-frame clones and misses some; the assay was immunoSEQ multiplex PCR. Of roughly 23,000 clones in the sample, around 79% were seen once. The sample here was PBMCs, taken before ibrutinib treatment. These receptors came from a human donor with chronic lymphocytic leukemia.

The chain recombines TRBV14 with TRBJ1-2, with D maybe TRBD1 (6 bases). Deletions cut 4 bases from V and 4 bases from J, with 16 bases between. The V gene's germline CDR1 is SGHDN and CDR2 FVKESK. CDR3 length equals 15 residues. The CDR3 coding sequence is TGTGCCAGCAGCCTCCCAGGGGCACAGGGCTATGGCTACACCTTC. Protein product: CASSLPGAQGYGYTF.

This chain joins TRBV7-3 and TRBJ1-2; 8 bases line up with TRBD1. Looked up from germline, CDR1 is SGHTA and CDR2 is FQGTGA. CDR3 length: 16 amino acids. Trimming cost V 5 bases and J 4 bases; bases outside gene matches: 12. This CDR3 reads CASSRGPGQAVYGYTF. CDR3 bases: TGTGCCAGCAGCAGGGGACCGGGACAGGCTGTCTATGGCTACACCTTC. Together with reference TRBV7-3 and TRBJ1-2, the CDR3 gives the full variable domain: GAGVSQTPSNKVTEKGKYVELRCDPISGHTALYWYRQSLGQGPEFLIYFQGTGAADDSGLPNDRFFAVRPEGSVSTLKIQRTERGDSAVYLCASSRGPGQAVYGYTFGSGTRLTVV.

CDR3 coding DNA: TGTGCCAGCAGCTTGGGGGGGCGATTTAACTATGGCTACACCTTC. Protein sequence: CASSLGGRFNYGYTF. The J gene is TRBJ1-2, the V gene TRBV5-6; D is possibly TRBD1 (6 bases). V lost 0 bases and J lost 1, with 10 bases in between. This CDR3 region has 15 residues. CDR1 SGHDT and CDR2 YYEEEE come from the germline V gene.

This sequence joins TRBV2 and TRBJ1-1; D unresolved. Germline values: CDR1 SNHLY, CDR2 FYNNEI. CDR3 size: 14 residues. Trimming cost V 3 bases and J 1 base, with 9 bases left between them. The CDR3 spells CASSDWRGNTEAFF. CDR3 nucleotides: TGTGCCAGCAGTGATTGGCGAGGGAACACTGAAGCTTTCTTT.

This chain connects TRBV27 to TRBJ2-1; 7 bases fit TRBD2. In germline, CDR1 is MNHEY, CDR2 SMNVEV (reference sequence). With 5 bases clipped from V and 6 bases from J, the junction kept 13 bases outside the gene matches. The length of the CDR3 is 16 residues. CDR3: CASSLASGTTSNEQFF. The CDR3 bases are TGTGCCAGCAGTCTCGCCTCCGGGACTACCTCCAATGAGCAGTTCTTC.

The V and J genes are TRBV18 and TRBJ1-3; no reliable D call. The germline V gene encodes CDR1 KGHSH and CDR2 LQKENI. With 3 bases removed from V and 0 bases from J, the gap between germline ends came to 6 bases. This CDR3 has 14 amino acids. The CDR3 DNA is TGTGCCAGCTCACCCCAGACCTCTGGAAACACCATATATTTT. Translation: CASSPQTSGNTIYF.

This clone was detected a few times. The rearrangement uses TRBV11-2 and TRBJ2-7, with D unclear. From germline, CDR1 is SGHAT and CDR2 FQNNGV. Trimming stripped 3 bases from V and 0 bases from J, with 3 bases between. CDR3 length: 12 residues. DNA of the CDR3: TGTGCCAGCAGCTTCCTCTCCTACGAGCAGTACTTC. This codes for CASSFLSYEQYF.

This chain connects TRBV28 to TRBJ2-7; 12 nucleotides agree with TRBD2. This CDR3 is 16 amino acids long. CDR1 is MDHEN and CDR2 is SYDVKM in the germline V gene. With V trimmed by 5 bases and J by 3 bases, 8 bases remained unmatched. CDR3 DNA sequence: TGTGCCAGCAGTCCGACTAGCGGGAGCAGGGTCTACGAGCAGTACTTC. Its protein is CASSPTSGSRVYEQYF.

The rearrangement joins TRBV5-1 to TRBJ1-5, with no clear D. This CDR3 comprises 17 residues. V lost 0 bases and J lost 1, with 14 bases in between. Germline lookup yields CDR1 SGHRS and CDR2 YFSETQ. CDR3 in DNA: TGCGCCAGCAGCTTGGAGGCGAGCAGCGCGAGCAATCAGCCCCAGCATTTT. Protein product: CASSLEASSASNQPQHF. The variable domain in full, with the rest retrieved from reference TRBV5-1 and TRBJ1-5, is KAGVTQTPRYLIKTRGQQVTLSCSPISGHRSVSWYQQTPGQGLQFLFEYFSETQRNKGNFPGRFSGRQFSNSRSEMNVSTLELGDSALYLCASSLEASSASNQPQHFGDGTRLSIL.

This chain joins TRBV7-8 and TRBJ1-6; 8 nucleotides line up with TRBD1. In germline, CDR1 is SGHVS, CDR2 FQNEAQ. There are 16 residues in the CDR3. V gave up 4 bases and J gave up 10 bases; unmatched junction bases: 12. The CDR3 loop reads CASSSANQGANSPLHF. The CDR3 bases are TGTGCCAGCAGCTCTGCTAATCAGGGGGCGAACTCACCCCTCCACTTT.

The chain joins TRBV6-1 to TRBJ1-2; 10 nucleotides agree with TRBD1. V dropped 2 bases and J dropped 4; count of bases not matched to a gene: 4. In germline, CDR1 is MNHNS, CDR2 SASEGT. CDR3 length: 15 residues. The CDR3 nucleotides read TGTGCCAGCAGTGAAATGGGACAGGGGACCTATGGCTACACCTTC. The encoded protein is CASSEMGQGTYGYTF.

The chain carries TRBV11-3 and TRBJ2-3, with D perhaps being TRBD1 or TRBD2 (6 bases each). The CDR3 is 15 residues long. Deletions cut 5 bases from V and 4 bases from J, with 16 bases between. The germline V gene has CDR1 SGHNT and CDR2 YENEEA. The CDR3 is CASSLTPGAADTQYF. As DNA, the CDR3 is TGTGCCAGCAGCCTTACCCCGGGGGCCGCAGATACGCAGTATTTT.

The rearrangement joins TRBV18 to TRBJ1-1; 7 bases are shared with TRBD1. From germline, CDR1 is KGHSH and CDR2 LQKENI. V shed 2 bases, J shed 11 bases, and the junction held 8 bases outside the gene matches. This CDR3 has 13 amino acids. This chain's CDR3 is CASSPTGQGDAFF. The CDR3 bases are TGTGCCAGCTCACCAACGGGCCAGGGGGACGCTTTCTTT.

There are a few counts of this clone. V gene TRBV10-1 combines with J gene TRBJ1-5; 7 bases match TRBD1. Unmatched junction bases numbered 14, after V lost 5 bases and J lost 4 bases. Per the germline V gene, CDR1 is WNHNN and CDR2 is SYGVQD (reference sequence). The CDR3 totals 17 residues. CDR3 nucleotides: TGCGCCAGCAGTTCCTCCCAGACAGGGAAGAGAAATCAGCCCCAGCATTTT. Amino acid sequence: CASSSSQTGKRNQPQHF.

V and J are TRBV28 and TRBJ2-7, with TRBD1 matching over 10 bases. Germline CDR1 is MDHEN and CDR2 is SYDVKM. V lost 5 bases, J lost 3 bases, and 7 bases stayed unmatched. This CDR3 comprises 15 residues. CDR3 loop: CASSPGTGALYEQYF. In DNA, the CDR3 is TGTGCCAGCAGTCCAGGGACAGGGGCCCTCTACGAGCAGTACTTC.

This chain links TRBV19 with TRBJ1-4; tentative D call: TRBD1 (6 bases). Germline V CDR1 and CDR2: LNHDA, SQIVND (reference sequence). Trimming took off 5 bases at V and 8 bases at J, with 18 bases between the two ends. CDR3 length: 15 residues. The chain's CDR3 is CASSQIPTGLEKLFF. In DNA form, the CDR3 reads TGTGCCAGTAGTCAGATCCCCACAGGGCTCGAAAAACTGTTTTTT.

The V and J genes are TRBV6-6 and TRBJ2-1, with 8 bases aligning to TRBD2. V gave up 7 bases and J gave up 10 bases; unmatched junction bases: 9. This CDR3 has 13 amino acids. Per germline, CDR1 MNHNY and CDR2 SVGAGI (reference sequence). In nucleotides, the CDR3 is TGTGCCAGCACCCCGGGAGGGCCGAAGGAGCAGTTCTTC. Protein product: CASTPGGPKEQFF.

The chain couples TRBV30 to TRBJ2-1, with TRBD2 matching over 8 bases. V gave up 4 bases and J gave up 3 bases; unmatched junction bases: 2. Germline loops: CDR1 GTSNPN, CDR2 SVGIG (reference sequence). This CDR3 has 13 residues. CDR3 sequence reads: CAWTGGVYNEQFF. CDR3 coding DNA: TGTGCCTGGACCGGGGGGGTCTACAATGAGCAGTTCTTC. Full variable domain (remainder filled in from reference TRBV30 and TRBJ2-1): SQTIHQWPATLVQPVGSPLSLECTVEGTSNPNLYWYRQAAGRGLQLLFYSVGIGQISSEVPQNLSASRPQDRQFILSSKKLLLSDSGFYLCAWTGGVYNEQFFGPGTRLTVL.

For the CDR3, the DNA is TGTGCCAGCAGCTTAGGCTCAGGGCCCTACGAGCAGTACTTC. Translated: CASSLGSGPYEQYF. This rearrangement joins TRBV11-3 to TRBJ2-7; D possibly corresponds to TRBD1 (5 bases). The V and J ends lost 1 base and 2 bases respectively, with 9 bases between them. CDR1 is SGHNT and CDR2 is YENEEA in the germline V gene. This CDR3 is built from 14 residues.

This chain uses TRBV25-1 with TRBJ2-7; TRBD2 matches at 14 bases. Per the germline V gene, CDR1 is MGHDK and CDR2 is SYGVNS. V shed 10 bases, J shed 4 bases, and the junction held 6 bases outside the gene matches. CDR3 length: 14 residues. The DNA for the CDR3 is TGTGCCACCCGGGGGACTAGCGGGAGTTACGAGCAGTACTTC. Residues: CATRGTSGSYEQYF.

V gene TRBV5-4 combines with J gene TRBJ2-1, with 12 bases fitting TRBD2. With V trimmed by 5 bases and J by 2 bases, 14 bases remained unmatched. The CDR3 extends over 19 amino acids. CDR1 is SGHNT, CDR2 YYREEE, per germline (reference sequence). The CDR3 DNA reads TGTGCCAGCAGTCTTCCGACTAGCGGGAGTAGATTCGCCTACAATGAGCAGTTCTTC. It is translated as CASSLPTSGSRFAYNEQFF.

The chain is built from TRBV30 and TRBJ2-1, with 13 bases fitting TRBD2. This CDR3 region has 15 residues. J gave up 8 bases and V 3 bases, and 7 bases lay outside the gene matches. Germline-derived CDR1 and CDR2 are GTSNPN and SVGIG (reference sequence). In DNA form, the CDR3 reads TGTGCCTGGAGCCCGACTAGCGGGAGGAATCATGAGCAGTTCTTC. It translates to CAWSPTSGRNHEQFF.

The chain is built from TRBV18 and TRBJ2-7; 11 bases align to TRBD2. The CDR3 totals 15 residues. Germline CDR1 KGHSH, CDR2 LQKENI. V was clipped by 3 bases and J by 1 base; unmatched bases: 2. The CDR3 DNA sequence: TGTGCCAGCTCACCCGGGACTAGCGGATCCTACGAGCAGTACTTC. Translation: CASSPGTSGSYEQYF.

The CDR3 nucleotides read TGTGCCAGCAGCGTAGGCCAGGGGGTTCCCTATGGCTACACCTTC. This encodes CASSVGQGVPYGYTF. V and J are TRBV9 and TRBJ1-2; 7 positions agree with TRBD1. Looked up from germline, CDR1 is SGDLS and CDR2 is YYNGEE. There are 15 residues in the CDR3. J lost 4 bases, V lost 0 bases, and 6 bases had no gene match.

CDR3 amino acids: CASSLSGTNYGYTF. The CDR3, as DNA: TGTGCCAGCAGCTTGTCGGGAACTAACTATGGCTACACCTTC. This rearrangement joins TRBV11-3 to TRBJ1-2, with unresolved D. V shed 3 bases and J shed 0 bases, with 8 bases lying between them. This CDR3 is 14 amino acids long. The germline CDR1 and CDR2 sequences are SGHNT and YENEEA.

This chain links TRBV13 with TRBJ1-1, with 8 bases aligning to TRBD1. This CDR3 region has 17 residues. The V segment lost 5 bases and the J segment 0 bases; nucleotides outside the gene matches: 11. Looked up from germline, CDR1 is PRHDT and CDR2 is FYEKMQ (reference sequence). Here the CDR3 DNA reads TGTGCCAGCAGCGCCAGAAAGACCAGGGGGCTGAACACTGAAGCTTTCTTT. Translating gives CASSARKTRGLNTEAFF.

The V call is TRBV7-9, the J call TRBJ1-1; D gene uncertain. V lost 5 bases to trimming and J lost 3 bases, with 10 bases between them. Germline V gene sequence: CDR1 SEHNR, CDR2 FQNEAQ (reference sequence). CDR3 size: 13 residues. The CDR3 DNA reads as TGTGCCAGCAGCCCCTTTGAGGACACTGAAGCTTTCTTT. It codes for CASSPFEDTEAFF.